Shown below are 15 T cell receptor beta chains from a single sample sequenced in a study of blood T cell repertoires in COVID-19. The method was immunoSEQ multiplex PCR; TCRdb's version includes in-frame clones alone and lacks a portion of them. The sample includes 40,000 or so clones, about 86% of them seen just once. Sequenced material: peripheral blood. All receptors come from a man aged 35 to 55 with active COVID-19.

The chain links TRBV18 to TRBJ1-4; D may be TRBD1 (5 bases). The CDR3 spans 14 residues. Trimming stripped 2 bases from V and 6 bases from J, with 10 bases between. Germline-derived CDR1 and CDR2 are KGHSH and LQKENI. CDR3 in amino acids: CASSPGAVYEKLFF. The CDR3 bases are TGTGCCAGCTCACCAGGGGCAGTATATGAAAAACTGTTTTTT.

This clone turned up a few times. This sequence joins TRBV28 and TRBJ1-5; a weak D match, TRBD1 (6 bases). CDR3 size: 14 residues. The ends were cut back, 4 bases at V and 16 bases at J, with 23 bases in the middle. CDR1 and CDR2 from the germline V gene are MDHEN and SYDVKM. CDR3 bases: TGTGCCAGCAGTTCCTCAGCCGGGACACCTATTCATCATTTT. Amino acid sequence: CASSSSAGTPIHHF.

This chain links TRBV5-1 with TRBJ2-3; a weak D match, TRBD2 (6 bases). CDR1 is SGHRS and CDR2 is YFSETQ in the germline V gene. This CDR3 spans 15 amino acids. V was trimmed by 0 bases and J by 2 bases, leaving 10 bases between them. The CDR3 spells CASSLGGGFTDTQYF. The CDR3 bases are TGCGCCAGCAGCTTGGGGGGAGGCTTCACAGATACGCAGTATTTT.

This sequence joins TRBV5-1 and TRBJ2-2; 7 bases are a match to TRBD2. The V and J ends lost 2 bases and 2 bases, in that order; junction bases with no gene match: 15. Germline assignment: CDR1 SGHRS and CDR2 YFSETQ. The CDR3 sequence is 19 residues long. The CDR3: CASSFSLAATTLNTGELFF. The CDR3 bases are TGCGCCAGCAGCTTTTCGCTAGCGGCTACTACCCTTAACACCGGGGAGCTGTTTTTT.

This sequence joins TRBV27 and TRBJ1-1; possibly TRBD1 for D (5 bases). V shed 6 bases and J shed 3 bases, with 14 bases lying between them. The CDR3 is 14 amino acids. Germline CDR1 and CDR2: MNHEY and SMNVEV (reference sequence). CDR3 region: CASSLGRSDTEAFF. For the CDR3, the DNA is TGTGCCAGCAGCTTGGGGCGGTCGGACACTGAAGCTTTCTTT.

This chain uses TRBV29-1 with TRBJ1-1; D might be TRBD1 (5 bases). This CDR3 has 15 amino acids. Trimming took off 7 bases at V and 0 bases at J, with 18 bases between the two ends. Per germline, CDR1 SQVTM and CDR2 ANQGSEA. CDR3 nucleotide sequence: TGCAGCGGGGCCCTTAGGAGCAGGGTGAACACTGAAGCTTTCTTT. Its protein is CSGALRSRVNTEAFF.

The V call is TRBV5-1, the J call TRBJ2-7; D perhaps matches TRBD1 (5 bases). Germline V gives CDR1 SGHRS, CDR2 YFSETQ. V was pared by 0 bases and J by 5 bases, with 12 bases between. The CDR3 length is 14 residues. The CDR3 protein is CASSLGPGKNEQYF. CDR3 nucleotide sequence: TGCGCCAGCAGCTTGGGACCAGGGAAAAACGAGCAGTACTTC.

The CDR3 loop is CASSRTSGRGQETQYF. CDR3 coding DNA: TGCGCCAGCAGCCGGACTAGCGGGAGGGGGCAAGAGACCCAGTACTTC. The rearrangement links TRBV5-1 to TRBJ2-5, with 15 nucleotides matching TRBD2. Per the germline V gene, CDR1 is SGHRS and CDR2 is YFSETQ. The CDR3 runs 16 residues. The V and J ends lost 4 bases and 2 bases, in that order; junction bases with no gene match: 3. The whole variable domain, filled in from reference TRBV5-1 and TRBJ2-5, reads KAGVTQTPRYLIKTRGQQVTLSCSPISGHRSVSWYQQTPGQGLQFLFEYFSETQRNKGNFPGRFSGRQFSNSRSEMNVSTLELGDSALYLCASSRTSGRGQETQYFGPGTRLLVL.

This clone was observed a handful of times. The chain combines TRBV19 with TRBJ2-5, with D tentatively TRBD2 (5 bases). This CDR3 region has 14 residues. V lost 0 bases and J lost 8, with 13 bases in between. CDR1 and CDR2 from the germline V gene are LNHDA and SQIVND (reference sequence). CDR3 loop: CASSIEAEARTQYF. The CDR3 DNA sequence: TGTGCCAGTAGTATAGAAGCGGAGGCCAGAACCCAGTACTTC.

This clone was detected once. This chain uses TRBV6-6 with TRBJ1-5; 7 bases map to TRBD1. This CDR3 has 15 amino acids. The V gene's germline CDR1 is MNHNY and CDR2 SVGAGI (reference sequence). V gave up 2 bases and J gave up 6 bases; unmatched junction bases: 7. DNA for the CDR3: TGTGCCAGCAGTTACGGGTCCGCAGGGGGTCAGCCCCAGCATTTT. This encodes CASSYGSAGGQPQHF.

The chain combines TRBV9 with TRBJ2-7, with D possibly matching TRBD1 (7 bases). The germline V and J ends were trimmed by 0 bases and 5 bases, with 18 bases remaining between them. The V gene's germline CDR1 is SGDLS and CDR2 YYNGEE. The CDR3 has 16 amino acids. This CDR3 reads CASSVVGRGEFDEQYF. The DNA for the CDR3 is TGTGCCAGCAGCGTAGTTGGCAGGGGGGAATTTGACGAGCAGTACTTC.

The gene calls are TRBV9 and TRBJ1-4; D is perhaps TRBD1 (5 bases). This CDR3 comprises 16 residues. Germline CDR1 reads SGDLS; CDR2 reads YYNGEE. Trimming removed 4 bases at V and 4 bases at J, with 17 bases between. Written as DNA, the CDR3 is TGTGCCAGCAGCCCTTCCCCGGGGGATGTTAATGAAAAACTGTTTTTT. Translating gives CASSPSPGDVNEKLFF. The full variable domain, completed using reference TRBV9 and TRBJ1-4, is DSGVTQTPKHLITATGQRVTLRCSPRSGDLSVYWYQQSLDQGLQFLIQYYNGEERAKGNILERFSAQQFPDLHSELNLSSLELGDSALYFCASSPSPGDVNEKLFFGSGTQLSVL.

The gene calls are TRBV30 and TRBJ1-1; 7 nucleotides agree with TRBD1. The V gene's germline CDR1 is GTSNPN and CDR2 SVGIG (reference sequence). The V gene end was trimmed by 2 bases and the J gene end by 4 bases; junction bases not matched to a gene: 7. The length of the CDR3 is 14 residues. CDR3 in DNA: TGTGCCTGGAGTCCCTGGGGACAGACCACTGAAGCTTTCTTT. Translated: CAWSPWGQTTEAFF.

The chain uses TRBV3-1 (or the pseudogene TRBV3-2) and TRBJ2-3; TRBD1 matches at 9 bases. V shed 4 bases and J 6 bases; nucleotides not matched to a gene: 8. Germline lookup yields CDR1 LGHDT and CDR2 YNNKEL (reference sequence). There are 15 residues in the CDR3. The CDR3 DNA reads TGTGCCAGCAGCCTTCCACAGGGGGCAGGGGATACGCAGTATTTT. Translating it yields CASSLPQGAGDTQYF.

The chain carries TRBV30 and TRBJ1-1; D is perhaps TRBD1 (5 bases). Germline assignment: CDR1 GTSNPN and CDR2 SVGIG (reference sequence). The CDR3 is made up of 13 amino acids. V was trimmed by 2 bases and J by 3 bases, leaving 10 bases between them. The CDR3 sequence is CAWSYRSDTEAFF. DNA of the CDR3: TGTGCCTGGAGTTACAGGTCTGACACTGAAGCTTTCTTT.